This T cell receptor (beta chain) was sequenced in a study of T cells in Graves' hyperthyroidism and ophthalmopathy. Points from the study as a whole: Ophthalmopathy could be told apart from stable hyperthyroidism with a 13 V-J model. Ophthalmopathy, as predicted by the model, came a median 6.5 months after the prediction. Blood shared most expanded thyroid clonotypes above 0.001.

Amplified TCR beta CDR3 regions came from RNA transcripts. HTBI primers were employed in a first-round RT-PCR of the TCR CDR3. TCRdb ran MiXCR on the multiplex PCR reads and lists one entry per CDR3 protein. The table lists about 560,000 distinct CDR3 sequences, about 43% of them singletons. Graves' hyperthyroidism was deemed stable absent ophthalmopathy progression within 18 months. Trimming stripped 1 base from V and 10 bases from J, with 8 bases between. The V gene's germline CDR1 is SGHTA and CDR2 FQGNSA. This CDR3 region has 13 residues. This clonotype was seen many times. What it binds is unknown.

This receptor was obtained from a woman aged 18-29 years with Graves' hyperthyroidism. Material for sequencing was peripheral blood or thyroid tissue (not recorded which). The chain has TRBV7-2 and TRBJ1-6, with D hard to call. CDR3 DNA sequence: TGTGCCAGCAGCTTAGTTATGGTATCACCCCTCCACTTT. It specifies CASSLVMVSPLHF.